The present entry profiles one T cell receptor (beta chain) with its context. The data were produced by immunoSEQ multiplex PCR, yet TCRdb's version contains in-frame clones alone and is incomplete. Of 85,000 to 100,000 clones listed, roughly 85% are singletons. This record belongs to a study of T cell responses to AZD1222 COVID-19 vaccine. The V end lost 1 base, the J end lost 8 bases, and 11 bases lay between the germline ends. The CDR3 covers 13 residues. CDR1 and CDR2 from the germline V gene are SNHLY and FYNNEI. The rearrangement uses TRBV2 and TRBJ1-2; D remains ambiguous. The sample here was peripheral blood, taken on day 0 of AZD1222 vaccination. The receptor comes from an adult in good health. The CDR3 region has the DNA TGTGCCAGCAGTGAAGACCATCTAGCAGGCTACACCTTC. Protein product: CASSEDHLAGYTF.